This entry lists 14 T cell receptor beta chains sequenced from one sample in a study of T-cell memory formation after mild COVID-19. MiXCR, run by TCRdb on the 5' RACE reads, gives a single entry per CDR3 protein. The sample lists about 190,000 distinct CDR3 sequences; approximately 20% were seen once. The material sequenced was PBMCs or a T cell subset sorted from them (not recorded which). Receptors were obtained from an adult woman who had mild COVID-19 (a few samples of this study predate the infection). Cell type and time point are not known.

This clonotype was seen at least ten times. Here the CDR3 reads CASSLDGTGAFEQYF. Written as DNA, the CDR3 is TGTGCCAGCAGTCTCGACGGGACAGGGGCCTTCGAGCAGTACTTC. This chain links TRBV12-3 or TRBV12-4 with TRBJ2-7; 10 nucleotides line up with TRBD1. The CDR3 loop spans 15 amino acids. V shed 5 bases, J shed 6 bases, and the junction held 10 bases outside the gene matches.

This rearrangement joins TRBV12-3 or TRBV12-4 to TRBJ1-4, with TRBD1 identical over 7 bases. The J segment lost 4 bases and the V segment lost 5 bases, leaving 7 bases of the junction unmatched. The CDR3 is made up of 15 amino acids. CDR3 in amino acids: CASSLWTGLNEKLFF. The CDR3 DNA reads TGTGCCAGCAGTCTCTGGACAGGCCTTAATGAAAAACTGTTTTTT.

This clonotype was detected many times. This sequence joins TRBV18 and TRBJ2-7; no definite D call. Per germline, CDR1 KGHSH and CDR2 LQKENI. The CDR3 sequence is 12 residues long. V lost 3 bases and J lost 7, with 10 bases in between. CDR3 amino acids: CASSPSTREQYF. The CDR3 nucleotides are TGTGCCAGCTCACCCTCGACCCGGGAGCAGTACTTC.

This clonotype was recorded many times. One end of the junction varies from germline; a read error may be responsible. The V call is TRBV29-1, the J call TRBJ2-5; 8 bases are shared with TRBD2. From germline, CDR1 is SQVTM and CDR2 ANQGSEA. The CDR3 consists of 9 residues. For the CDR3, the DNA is TGCAGCGTTATGACTAGCGTGCCCTTC. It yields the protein CSVMTSVPF.

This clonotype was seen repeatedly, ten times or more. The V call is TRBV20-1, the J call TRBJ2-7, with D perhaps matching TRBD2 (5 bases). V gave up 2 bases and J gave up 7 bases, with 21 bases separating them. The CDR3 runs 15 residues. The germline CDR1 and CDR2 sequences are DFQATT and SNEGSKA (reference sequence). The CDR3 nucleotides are TGCAGTGCTAGATCCCTAGGGAGATTCGTTCGGGAGCAGTACTTC. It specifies CSARSLGRFVREQYF.

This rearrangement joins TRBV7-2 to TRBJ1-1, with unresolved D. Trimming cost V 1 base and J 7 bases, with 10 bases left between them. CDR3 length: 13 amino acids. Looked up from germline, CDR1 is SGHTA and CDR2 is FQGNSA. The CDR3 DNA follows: TGTGCCAGCAGCTTAGGGGTGCGGGGTGAAGCTTTCTTT. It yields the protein CASSLGVRGEAFF.

The CDR3 is CASSRHFSWAGGTEAFF. Here the CDR3 DNA reads TGTGCCAGCAGCAGACACTTTAGTTGGGCAGGTGGTACTGAAGCTTTCTTT. This chain uses TRBV11-1 with TRBJ1-1, with D unresolved. The CDR3 consists of 17 residues. CDR1 SGHAT and CDR2 FQDESV come from the germline V gene (reference sequence). Trimming pared 5 bases from V and 5 bases from J, leaving 24 bases between.

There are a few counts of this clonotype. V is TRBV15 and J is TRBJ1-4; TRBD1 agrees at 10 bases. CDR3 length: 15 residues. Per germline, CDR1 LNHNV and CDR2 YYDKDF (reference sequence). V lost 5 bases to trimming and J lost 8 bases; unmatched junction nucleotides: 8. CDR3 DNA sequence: TGTGCCACCAGCCTCGGACAGGGGGTATCCGAAAAACTGTTTTTT. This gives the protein CATSLGQGVSEKLFF.

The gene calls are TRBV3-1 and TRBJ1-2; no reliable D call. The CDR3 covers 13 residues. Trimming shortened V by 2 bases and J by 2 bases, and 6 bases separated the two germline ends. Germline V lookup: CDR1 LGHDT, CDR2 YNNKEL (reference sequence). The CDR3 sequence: CASSQRRNYGYTF. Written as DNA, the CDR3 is TGTGCCAGCAGCCAACGCAGAAACTATGGCTACACCTTC.

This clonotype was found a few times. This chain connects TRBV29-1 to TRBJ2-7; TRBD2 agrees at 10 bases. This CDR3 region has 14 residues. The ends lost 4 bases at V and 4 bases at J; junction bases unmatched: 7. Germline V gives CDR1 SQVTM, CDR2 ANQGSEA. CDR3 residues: CSVAPSGSFYEQYF. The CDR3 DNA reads TGCAGCGTTGCACCTAGCGGGAGCTTTTACGAGCAGTACTTC.

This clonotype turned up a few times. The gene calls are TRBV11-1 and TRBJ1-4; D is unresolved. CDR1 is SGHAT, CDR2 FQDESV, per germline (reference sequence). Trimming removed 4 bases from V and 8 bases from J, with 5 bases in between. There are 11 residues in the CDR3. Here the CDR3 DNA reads TGTGCCAGCAGCTCCACCGAAAAACTGTTTTTT. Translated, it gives CASSSTEKLFF. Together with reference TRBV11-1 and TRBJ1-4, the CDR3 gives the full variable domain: EAEVAQSPRYKITEKSQAVAFWCDPISGHATLYWYRQILGQGPELLVQFQDESVVDDSQLPKDRFSAERLKGVDSTLKIQPAELGDSAMYLCASSSTEKLFFGSGTQLSVL.

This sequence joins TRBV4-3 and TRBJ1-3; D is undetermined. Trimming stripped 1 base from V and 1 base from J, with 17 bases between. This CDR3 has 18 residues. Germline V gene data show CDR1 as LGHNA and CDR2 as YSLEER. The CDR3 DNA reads TGCGCCAGCAGCCAAGTAATCGGAAGGGTTGGTTCTGGAAACACCATATATTTT. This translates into CASSQVIGRVGSGNTIYF.

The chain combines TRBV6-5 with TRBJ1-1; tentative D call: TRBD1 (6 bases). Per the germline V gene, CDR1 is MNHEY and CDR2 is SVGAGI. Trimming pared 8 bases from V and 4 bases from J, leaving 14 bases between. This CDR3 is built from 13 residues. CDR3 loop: CASGPDSATEAFF. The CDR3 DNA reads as TGTGCCAGCGGCCCGGACAGCGCCACTGAAGCTTTCTTT.

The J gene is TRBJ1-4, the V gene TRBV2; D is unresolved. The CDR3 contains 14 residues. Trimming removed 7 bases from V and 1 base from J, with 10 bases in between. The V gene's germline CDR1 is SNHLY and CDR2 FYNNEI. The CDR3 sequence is CASTYRQTNEKLFF. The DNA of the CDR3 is TGTGCCAGCACGTACAGACAAACTAATGAAAAACTGTTTTTT. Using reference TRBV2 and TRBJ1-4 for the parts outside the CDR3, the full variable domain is EPEVTQTPSHQVTQMGQEVILRCVPISNHLYFYWYRQILGQKVEFLVSFYNNEISEKSEIFDDQFSVERPDGSNFTLKIRSTKLEDSAMYFCASTYRQTNEKLFFGSGTQLSVL.